This T cell receptor (beta chain) was sequenced for a study of blood T cell repertoires in COVID-19. Overall study: The origin of the acute and convalescent COVID-19 samples was the United States, Italy and Spain. T cells, B-cell-depleted T cells, or PBMCs provided the cDNA or gDNA that served as material.

The CDR3 loop spans 15 amino acids. In germline, CDR1 is WSHSY, CDR2 SAAADI. Trimming pared 4 bases from V and 6 bases from J, leaving 17 bases between. As processed by the authors: Amplification of reference gene primers was used by the study to estimate nucleated cell counts. Using immunoSEQ multiplex PCR, the repertoire was profiled, and TCRdb retains in-frame clones only, with some absent. That table supplies the V and J calls and clone size; D and trimming were determined from the DNA. The table has roughly 150,000 clones, 80% to 90% seen once; the top ten hold roughly a fifth. This clone has only one observation.

The source of this sequence is a woman in her seventies who had recovered from COVID-19. The chain joins TRBV10-2 to TRBJ2-3; a possible D gene is TRBD2 (5 bases). Sample: peripheral blood. The CDR3 reads CASSASAVGVDTQYF. Written as DNA, the CDR3 is TGCGCCAGCAGTGCGAGCGCGGTCGGGGTGGATACGCAGTATTTT.